Sequencing of this T cell receptor (beta chain) was carried out in a study of blood T cell repertoires in COVID-19. The germline CDR1 and CDR2 sequences are LGHNT and FRNRAP. CDR3 length: 14 amino acids. The J segment lost 2 bases and the V segment lost 5 bases, leaving 5 bases of the junction unmatched. Authors' methods: Reference gene primer amplification gave nucleated cell count estimates. Generated by immunoSEQ multiplex PCR, the TCRdb table keeps only in-frame clones and is missing some. V and J calls and clone size follow that table, whereas D and trimming were derived from the DNA. The sample carries approximately 150,000 clones, about four fifths recorded once.

J is TRBJ1-1 and V is TRBV12-5; 7 nucleotides line up with TRBD1. Sequenced: peripheral blood. The receptor's source is a woman aged 80 or over with acute or convalescent COVID-19. In nucleotides, the CDR3 is TGTGCTAGTGGTGTCGGACAGGACAACACTGAAGCTTTCTTT. This translates into CASGVGQDNTEAFF.